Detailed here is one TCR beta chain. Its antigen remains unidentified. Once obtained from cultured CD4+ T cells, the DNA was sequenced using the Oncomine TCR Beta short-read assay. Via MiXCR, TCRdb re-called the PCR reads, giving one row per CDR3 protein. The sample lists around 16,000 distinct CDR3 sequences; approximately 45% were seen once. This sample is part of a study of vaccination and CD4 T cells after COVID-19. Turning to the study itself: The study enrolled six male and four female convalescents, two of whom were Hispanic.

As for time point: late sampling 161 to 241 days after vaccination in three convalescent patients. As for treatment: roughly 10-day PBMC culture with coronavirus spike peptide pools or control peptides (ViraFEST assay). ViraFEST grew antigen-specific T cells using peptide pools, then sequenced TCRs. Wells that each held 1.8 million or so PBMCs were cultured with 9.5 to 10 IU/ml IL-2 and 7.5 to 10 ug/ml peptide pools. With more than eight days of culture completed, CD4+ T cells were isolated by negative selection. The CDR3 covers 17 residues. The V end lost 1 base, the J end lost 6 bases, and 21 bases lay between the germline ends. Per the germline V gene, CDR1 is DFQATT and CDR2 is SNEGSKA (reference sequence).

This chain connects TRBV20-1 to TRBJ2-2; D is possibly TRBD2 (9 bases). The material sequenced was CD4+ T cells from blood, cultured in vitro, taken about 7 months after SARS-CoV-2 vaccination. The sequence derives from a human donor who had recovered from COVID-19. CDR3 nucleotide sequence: TGCAGTGCTAGAGGCCGCAGGGGGCGGGGGGGGTCCGGGGAGCTGTTTTTT. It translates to CSARGRRGRGGSGELFF.